This TCR beta chain was captured in a study of T cell changes during pregnancy in multiple sclerosis. The ends were cut back, 4 bases at V and 8 bases at J, with 21 bases in the middle. The CDR3 has 15 amino acids. Germline V gives CDR1 SGDLS, CDR2 YYNGEE. Produced via immunoSEQ multiplex PCR; TCRdb's table is partial and in-frame only. The sample gives about 46,000 clones, about 90% of which show up once; about 8.8% is in the top ten. The specimen was CD8+ T cells from peripheral blood mononuclear cells, collected after pregnancy. This receptor was obtained from a female donor with multiple sclerosis, enrolled in a pregnancy study. The chain carries TRBV9 and TRBJ2-5; D possibly corresponds to TRBD1 (6 bases). CDR3 coding DNA: TGTGCCAGCAGCCCCCGTATGGGGGCAAGAGACACCCAGTACTTC. Its translation is CASSPRMGARDTQYF.